A selection of T cell receptor beta chains follows, all from one sample in a study of blood T cell repertoires in COVID-19. The table came from immunoSEQ multiplex PCR; TCRdb's copy has only in-frame clones and leaves some out. The sample lists about 220,000 clones, around 80% seen once, with 9.5% to 10% in the top ten. The sequenced sample was peripheral blood. All receptors derive from a man aged 50 or older with active or convalescent COVID-19. Both conserved end residues are part of each CDR3. A D gene is named only where the DNA matches it firmly. Rows give clone size only sometimes, using once, few, many, or a class for an expanded clone.

CDR3: CASSAGTGYMNTEAFF
DNA: TGTGCCAGCAGCGCGGGGACAGGATATATGAACACTGAAGCTTTCTTT
D: TRBD1
length: 16
V: TRBV9
J: TRBJ1-1
size: NA

CDR3: CASSTHPDSGTGGANVLTF
DNA: TGTGCCAGCAGCACACATCCCGACAGTGGCACCGGTGGGGCCAACGTCCTGACTTTC
D: NA
length: 19
V: TRBV3-1/TRBV3-2
J: TRBJ2-6
size: few

CDR3: CASSIYRGRFTGELFF
DNA: TGTGCCAGCAGCATCTACAGGGGGCGTTTCACCGGGGAGCTGTTTTTT
D: TRBD1
length: 16
V: TRBV5-4
J: TRBJ2-2
size: NA

CDR3: CASSQNGQGAYVNEKLFF
DNA: TGTGCCAGCAGTCAAAACGGACAGGGGGCGTACGTCAATGAAAAACTGTTTTTT
D: TRBD1
length: 18
V: TRBV4-2
J: TRBJ1-4
size: NA

CDR3: CASSQGLAGRTNTGELFF
DNA: TGCGCCAGCAGCCAAGGACTAGCGGGGCGAACGAACACCGGGGAGCTGTTTTTT
D: TRBD2
length: 18
V: TRBV4-3
J: TRBJ2-2
size: NA

CDR3: CASSDDRATNEKLFF
DNA: TGCGCCAGCAGTGACGACAGAGCAACTAATGAAAAACTGTTTTTT
D: NA
length: 15
V: TRBV10-2
J: TRBJ1-4
size: NA

CDR3: CASSAQGFGYTF
DNA: TGTGCCAGCAGTGCCCAGGGGTTTGGCTACACCTTC
D: NA
length: 12
V: TRBV2
J: TRBJ1-2
size: once

CDR3: CASSLVPRGPYNEQFF
DNA: TGTGCCAGCAGCTTAGTCCCCAGGGGCCCCTACAATGAGCAGTTCTTC
D: NA
length: 16
V: TRBV7-9
J: TRBJ2-1
size: NA

CDR3: CASSSRQGELSPLHF
DNA: TGTGCCAGCAGCTCCCGACAGGGAGAGTTGTCACCCCTCCACTTT
D: TRBD1
length: 15
V: TRBV6-5
J: TRBJ1-6
size: NA

CDR3: CASSPTILQPQHF
DNA: TGTGCCAGCAGCCCCACAATTCTCCAGCCCCAGCATTTT
D: NA
length: 13
V: TRBV6-5
J: TRBJ1-5
size: NA

CDR3: CSVSGSDGDEQFF
DNA: TGCAGCGTTAGCGGGAGTGACGGGGATGAGCAGTTCTTC
D: TRBD2
length: 13
V: TRBV29-1
J: TRBJ2-1
size: NA

CDR3: CASSPRTGGWETQYF
DNA: TGTGCCAGCAGCCCACGGACAGGGGGCTGGGAGACCCAGTACTTC
D: TRBD1
length: 15
V: TRBV9
J: TRBJ2-5
size: NA

CDR3: CASSEATGRMKAFF
DNA: TGTGCCAGCAGTGAAGCGACAGGGAGAATGAAAGCTTTCTTT
D: TRBD1
length: 14
V: TRBV2
J: TRBJ1-1
size: few

CDR3: CASSPTGDSNQPQHF
DNA: TGCGCCAGCAGCCCGACAGGAGATAGCAATCAGCCCCAGCATTTT
D: NA
length: 15
V: TRBV4-1
J: TRBJ1-5
size: NA

CDR3: CASSPRGSGVRDTQYF
DNA: TGTGCCAGCAGCCCCCGGGGTAGCGGGGTCCGGGATACGCAGTATTTT
D: TRBD2
length: 16
V: TRBV5-6
J: TRBJ2-3
size: NA

CDR3: CASSDGGTGGEKLFF
DNA: TGTGCCAGCAGTGATGGAGGGACAGGGGGGGAAAAACTGTTTTTT
D: TRBD1
length: 15
V: TRBV2
J: TRBJ1-4
size: NA

CDR3: CASSQGTSGYQETQYF
DNA: TGTGCCAGCAGCCAAGGGACTAGCGGGTATCAAGAGACCCAGTACTTC
D: TRBD2
length: 16
V: TRBV14
J: TRBJ2-5
size: few

CDR3: CSATESGRDGYTF
DNA: TGCAGTGCTACTGAATCAGGGAGGGATGGCTACACCTTC
D: NA
length: 13
V: TRBV20-1
J: TRBJ1-2
size: few

CDR3: CATSQPGQRNGYTF
DNA: TGTGCCACCAGTCAACCGGGACAGAGGAACGGCTACACCTTC
D: TRBD1
length: 14
V: TRBV24-1
J: TRBJ1-2
size: NA

CDR3: CASPGGQEYNEQFF
DNA: TGTGCCAGCCCGGGAGGGCAGGAGTACAATGAGCAGTTCTTC
D: TRBD2
length: 14
V: TRBV7-9
J: TRBJ2-1
size: NA

CDR3: CASSPRTGETGYTF
DNA: TGCGCCAGCAGCCCCCGGACAGGGGAGACTGGCTACACCTTC
D: TRBD1
length: 14
V: TRBV5-1
J: TRBJ1-2
size: NA

CDR3: CASSLNVAVTNYGYTF
DNA: TGTGCCAGCAGCTTAAACGTGGCAGTCACTAACTATGGCTACACCTTC
D: NA
length: 16
V: TRBV7-2
J: TRBJ1-2
size: NA

CDR3: CASSTGTGRSYNEQFF
DNA: TGTGCCAGCAGTACCGGGACAGGGAGGTCCTACAATGAGCAGTTCTTC
D: TRBD1
length: 16
V: TRBV28
J: TRBJ2-1
size: NA

CDR3: CASTRLAGASGTQYF
DNA: TGTGCCAGCACCAGACTAGCGGGAGCTTCGGGGACCCAGTACTTC
D: NA
length: 15
V: TRBV21-1
J: TRBJ2-5
size: NA

CDR3: CASTRQADTGELFF
DNA: TGCGCCAGCACCCGACAGGCTGACACCGGGGAGCTGTTTTTT
D: NA
length: 14
V: TRBV5-1
J: TRBJ2-2
size: NA

CDR3: CASSPDRGDEKLFF
DNA: TGTGCCAGCAGCCCGGACAGGGGGGATGAAAAACTGTTTTTT
D: NA
length: 14
V: TRBV21-1
J: TRBJ1-4
size: NA

CDR3: CASSSTSVEQYF
DNA: TGTGCCAGCAGTTCTACTAGCGTCGAGCAGTACTTC
D: TRBD2
length: 12
V: TRBV27
J: TRBJ2-7
size: NA

CDR3: CASSSHELRGRLDTEAFF
DNA: TGTGCCAGCAGTTCACACGAGCTCAGGGGGCGCTTAGACACTGAAGCTTTCTTT
D: TRBD1
length: 18
V: TRBV27
J: TRBJ1-1
size: few

CDR3: CASSRVGRAPTPSTDTQYF
DNA: TGCGCCAGCAGCCGAGTGGGCAGGGCCCCTACCCCTTCCACAGATACGCAGTATTTT
D: NA
length: 19
V: TRBV10-1
J: TRBJ2-3
size: many

CDR3: CASRLTKRSITSTDTQYF
DNA: TGTGCAAGTCGCCTAACAAAGCGATCCATCACAAGCACAGATACGCAGTATTTT
D: NA
length: 18
V: TRBV12-2
J: TRBJ2-3
size: once

CDR3: CASSPLGGYYEQYF
DNA: TGCGCCAGCAGCCCCCTGGGGGGGTACTACGAGCAGTACTTC
D: TRBD2
length: 14
V: TRBV5-1
J: TRBJ2-7
size: NA

CDR3: CASSTGGASNTGELFF
DNA: TGTGCCAGCAGCACCGGGGGGGCGTCGAACACCGGGGAGCTGTTTTTT
D: TRBD2
length: 16
V: TRBV7-3
J: TRBJ2-2
size: once

CDR3: CASSAEGAGANVLTF
DNA: TGTGCCAGCAGCGCCGAGGGGGCTGGGGCCAACGTCCTGACTTTC
D: NA
length: 15
V: TRBV2
J: TRBJ2-6
size: NA

CDR3: CASSSSGSGSSYNEQFF
DNA: TGTGCCAGCAGCTCCTCCGGTAGCGGGAGCTCCTACAATGAGCAGTTCTTC
D: TRBD2
length: 17
V: TRBV28
J: TRBJ2-1
size: NA

CDR3: CASSLGPWSGGNQPQHF
DNA: TGTGCCAGCAGCTTAGGTCCCTGGTCTGGAGGCAATCAGCCCCAGCATTTT
D: NA
length: 17
V: TRBV7-2
J: TRBJ1-5
size: NA

CDR3: CASSYSTGLQPQHF
DNA: TGTGCCAGCAGTTATAGTACAGGGTTGCAGCCCCAGCATTTT
D: NA
length: 14
V: TRBV6-2/TRBV6-3
J: TRBJ1-5
size: NA

CDR3: CASSPDGVGGYTF
DNA: TGTGCCAGCAGCCCCGACGGGGTGGGTGGCTACACCTTC
D: NA
length: 13
V: TRBV5-6
J: TRBJ1-2
size: NA

CDR3: CASSWGVGANVLTF
DNA: TGTGCCAGCAGTTGGGGGGTCGGGGCCAACGTCCTGACTTTC
D: NA
length: 14
V: TRBV27
J: TRBJ2-6
size: NA

CDR3: CSANRGDTQYF
DNA: TGCAGTGCCAACCGCGGTGATACGCAGTATTTT
D: NA
length: 11
V: TRBV20-1
J: TRBJ2-3
size: NA

CDR3: CSVDAQGGNTGELFF
DNA: TGCAGCGTTGACGCCCAGGGTGGTAACACCGGGGAGCTGTTTTTT
D: NA
length: 15
V: TRBV29-1
J: TRBJ2-2
size: NA

CDR3: CASTGWATDTQYF
DNA: TGTGCCAGCACTGGATGGGCAACAGATACGCAGTATTTT
D: NA
length: 13
V: TRBV2
J: TRBJ2-3
size: once

CDR3: CASAPGGNTIYF
DNA: TGTGCCAGCGCCCCGGGTGGCAACACCATATATTTT
D: NA
length: 12
V: TRBV7-9
J: TRBJ1-3
size: few

CDR3: CASRVGNTEAFF
DNA: TGTGCCAGCAGGGTCGGGAACACTGAAGCTTTCTTT
D: NA
length: 12
V: TRBV6-6
J: TRBJ1-1
size: NA

CDR3: CASSVVPGANYGYTF
DNA: TGTGCCAGCAGCGTAGTGCCAGGGGCTAACTATGGCTACACCTTC
D: NA
length: 15
V: TRBV9
J: TRBJ1-2
size: NA

CDR3: CASSPRQGNYGYTF
DNA: TGTGCCAGCAGCCCCCGACAGGGCAACTATGGCTACACCTTC
D: TRBD1
length: 14
V: TRBV5-5
J: TRBJ1-2
size: few

CDR3: CASSASITGSGNTIYF
DNA: TGTGCCAGCAGTGCATCCATAACAGGATCTGGAAACACCATATATTTT
D: NA
length: 16
V: TRBV2
J: TRBJ1-3
size: few

CDR3: CASSPPGDPTGELFF
DNA: TGTGCCAGCAGCCCCCCAGGGGACCCCACCGGGGAGCTGTTTTTT
D: NA
length: 15
V: TRBV7-3
J: TRBJ2-2
size: NA

CDR3: CASSQVPGGVRNTIYF
DNA: TGCGCCAGCAGCCAGGTGCCGGGGGGGGTTAGAAACACCATATATTTT
D: NA
length: 16
V: TRBV4-3
J: TRBJ1-3
size: NA

CDR3: CASSSQAQGHRKAFF
DNA: TGTGCCAGCAGTTCTCAAGCCCAGGGGCATCGTAAAGCTTTCTTT
D: NA
length: 15
V: TRBV6-5
J: TRBJ1-1
size: NA

CDR3: CASSPGSRETQYF
DNA: TGTGCCAGCAGCCCAGGGTCCCGGGAGACCCAGTACTTC
D: NA
length: 13
V: TRBV9
J: TRBJ2-5
size: once

CDR3: CASSLSTGLGEKLFF
DNA: TGTGCCAGCAGCTTATCAACAGGATTAGGTGAAAAACTGTTTTTT
D: NA
length: 15
V: TRBV7-2
J: TRBJ1-4
size: NA

CDR3: CASSLAGGRTDTQYF
DNA: TGTGCCAGCAGCCTAGCGGGGGGCCGCACAGATACGCAGTATTTT
D: TRBD2
length: 15
V: TRBV4-2
J: TRBJ2-3
size: NA

CDR3: CASSLAGGDTIYF
DNA: TGTGCCAGCAGCTTGGCGGGAGGGGATACCATATATTTT
D: NA
length: 13
V: TRBV5-4
J: TRBJ1-3
size: NA

CDR3: CASSLGDRAGEQYF
DNA: TGTGCCAGCAGCTTGGGTGACAGGGCAGGAGAGCAGTACTTC
D: TRBD1
length: 14
V: TRBV7-2
J: TRBJ2-7
size: NA

CDR3: CASSLAGTSGELFF
DNA: TGTGCCAGCAGCTTAGCCGGGACATCCGGGGAGCTGTTTTTT
D: NA
length: 14
V: TRBV7-9
J: TRBJ2-2
size: NA